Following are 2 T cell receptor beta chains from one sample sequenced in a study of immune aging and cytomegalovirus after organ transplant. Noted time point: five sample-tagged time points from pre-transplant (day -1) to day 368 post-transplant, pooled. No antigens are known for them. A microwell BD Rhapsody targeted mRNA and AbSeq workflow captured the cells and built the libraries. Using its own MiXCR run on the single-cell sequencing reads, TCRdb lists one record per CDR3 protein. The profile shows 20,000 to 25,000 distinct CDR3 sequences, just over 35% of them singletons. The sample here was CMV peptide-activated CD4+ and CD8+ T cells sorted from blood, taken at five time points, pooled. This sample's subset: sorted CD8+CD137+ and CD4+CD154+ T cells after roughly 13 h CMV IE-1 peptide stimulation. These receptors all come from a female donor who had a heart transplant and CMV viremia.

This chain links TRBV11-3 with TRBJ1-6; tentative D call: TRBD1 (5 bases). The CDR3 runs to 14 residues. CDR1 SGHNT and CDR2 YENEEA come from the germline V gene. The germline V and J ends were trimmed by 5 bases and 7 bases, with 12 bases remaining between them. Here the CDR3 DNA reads TGTGCCAGCAGCACGGGGGGATTCAATTCACCCCTCCACTTT. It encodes CASSTGGFNSPLHF.

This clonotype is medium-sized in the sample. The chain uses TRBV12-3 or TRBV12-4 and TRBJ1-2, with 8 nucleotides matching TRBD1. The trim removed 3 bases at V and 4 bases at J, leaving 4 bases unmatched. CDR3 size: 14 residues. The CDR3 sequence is CASSLVGQGYGYTF. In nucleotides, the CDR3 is TGTGCCAGCAGTTTGGTAGGACAGGGCTATGGCTACACCTTC.